These 15 T cell receptor beta chains were all obtained from the same sample, sequenced in a study of T cells in Graves' hyperthyroidism and ophthalmopathy. TCR beta CDR3 regions were amplified from RNA. Researchers ran a first-round RT-PCR on the TCR CDR3 using the HTBI primer set. TCRdb passed the multiplex PCR reads through MiXCR, listing each CDR3 protein once. The table shows fewer than 450,000 distinct CDR3 sequences, with over 12% occurring only once. The sample taken for sequencing was blood. These receptor sequences come from a woman aged 60-75 years with Graves' ophthalmopathy.

This clonotype showed up many times. The chain joins TRBV2 to TRBJ2-3; no firm D call. The CDR3 extends over 16 amino acids. Between the trimmed V and J ends, which lost 6 bases and 0 bases, there was a span of 16 bases. The V gene's germline CDR1 is SNHLY and CDR2 FYNNEI. CDR3 coding DNA: TGTGCCAGCAGCCCGGCTGGCACACCGAGCACAGATACGCAGTATTTT. Protein sequence: CASSPAGTPSTDTQYF.

This clonotype has ten or more counts. The V and J genes are TRBV28 and TRBJ1-1; D uncertain. Germline V gene data show CDR1 as MDHEN and CDR2 as SYDVKM. The CDR3 is 14 residues long. Trimming left V 2 bases short and J 5 bases short, with 12 bases between. The CDR3 spells CASSLKWASTEAFF. CDR3 coding DNA: TGTGCCAGCAGTTTAAAGTGGGCTTCGACTGAAGCTTTCTTT.

This clonotype occurred many times. The J gene is TRBJ2-1, the V gene TRBV7-9; 14 nucleotides match TRBD2. The CDR3 totals 17 residues. Germline V gives CDR1 SEHNR, CDR2 FQNEAQ (reference sequence). Trimming took 5 bases from V and 7 from J; bases not matched to a gene: 10. DNA for the CDR3: TGTGCCAGCAGCCCAGGGACTAGCGGGAGATCGGATAATGAGCAGTTCTTC. Translation gives CASSPGTSGRSDNEQFF. The full variable domain, rest sourced from reference TRBV7-9 and TRBJ2-1, is DTGVSQNPRHKITKRGQNVTFRCDPISEHNRLYWYRQTLGQGPEFLTYFQNEAQLEKSRLLSDRFSAERPKGSFSTLEIQRTEQGDSAMYLCASSPGTSGRSDNEQFFGPGTRLTVL.

This clonotype was picked up a small number of times. This sequence joins TRBV10-1 and TRBJ1-6, with D hard to call. With 3 bases removed from V and 9 bases from J, the gap between germline ends came to 6 bases. The CDR3 contains 12 residues. Germline V gene data show CDR1 as WNHNN and CDR2 as SYGVQD (reference sequence). CDR3 sequence reads: CASSEKGSPLHF. The DNA of the CDR3 is TGCGCCAGCAGTGAAAAGGGTTCACCCCTCCACTTT.

About this clonotype itself: A much larger clone sits a single nucleotide away, making a read error possible. The chain carries TRBV20-1 and TRBJ1-2; 11 bases are a match to TRBD1. Germline V gives CDR1 DFQATT, CDR2 SNEGSKA (reference sequence). The CDR3 has 13 amino acids. CDR3 DNA sequence: TGCTGTGCGGGGACAGGGGGGAGCTATGGCTACACCTTC. Translation: CCAGTGGSYGYTF.

This clonotype appeared many times. The chain couples TRBV6-2 or TRBV6-3 to TRBJ2-3; D call uncertain. Deletions cut 0 bases from V and 6 bases from J, with 7 bases between. This CDR3 spans 13 amino acids. CDR1 is MNHEY and CDR2 is SVGEGT in the germline V gene. This chain's CDR3 is CASSYSGVDTQYF. CDR3 nucleotides: TGTGCCAGCAGTTACTCTGGGGTCGATACGCAGTATTTT.

The chain couples TRBV6-1 to TRBJ2-7, with a possible D match to TRBD1 (7 bases). There are 13 residues in the CDR3. V shed 3 bases and J shed 4 bases, with 10 bases lying between them. CDR1 and CDR2 (germline): MNHNS, SASEGT. Here the CDR3 reads CASSETGTYEQYF. Here the CDR3 DNA reads TGTGCCAGCAGTGAGACAGGGACTTACGAGCAGTACTTC.

In this sample, this clonotype turned up a few times. One junction end disagrees with the germline gene, perhaps due to a read error. The chain recombines TRBV28 with TRBJ2-3, with D possibly matching TRBD2 (6 bases). The CDR3 sequence is 16 residues long. Germline CDR1 reads MDHEN; CDR2 reads SYDVKM. The CDR3 reads CANSFRRDGVTDTQYF. The CDR3 nucleotides read TGTGCCAACAGTTTTAGGCGGGATGGTGTAACAGATACGCAGTATTTT.

This chain connects TRBV19 to TRBJ2-3; TRBD2 aligns across 10 bases. Germline lookup yields CDR1 LNHDA and CDR2 SQIVND (reference sequence). The length of the CDR3 is 14 residues. V lost 4 bases, J lost 5 bases, and 3 bases stayed unmatched. CDR3 nucleotides: TGTGCCAGTAGTACTAGCGGGGGCCGAGATACGCAGTATTTT. This encodes CASSTSGGRDTQYF.

This clonotype was counted between two and nine times. The chain carries TRBV7-9 and TRBJ2-3, with no clear D. The CDR3 loop spans 14 amino acids. Germline loops: CDR1 SEHNR, CDR2 FQNEAQ (reference sequence). V lost 5 bases and J 1 base, leaving 10 bases between the germline ends. This chain's CDR3 is CASSPILGTDTQYF. For the CDR3, the DNA is TGTGCCAGCAGCCCCATCCTAGGCACAGATACGCAGTATTTT. The whole variable domain, remainder taken from reference TRBV7-9 and TRBJ2-3, is DTGVSQNPRHKITKRGQNVTFRCDPISEHNRLYWYRQTLGQGPEFLTYFQNEAQLEKSRLLSDRFSAERPKGSFSTLEIQRTEQGDSAMYLCASSPILGTDTQYFGPGTRLTVL.

This clonotype was seen ten or more times. V is TRBV6-1 and J is TRBJ1-4; no definite D call. The CDR3 covers 14 residues. The V gene's germline CDR1 is MNHNS and CDR2 SASEGT. V lost 8 bases and J 0 bases, leaving 10 bases between the germline ends. CDR3 bases: TGTGCCAGCGGCCGGGCCTCAACTAATGAAAAACTGTTTTTT. Translation gives CASGRASTNEKLFF.

This clonotype was observed a few times. This chain joins TRBV19 and TRBJ2-1, with 8 bases lining up with TRBD2. The length of the CDR3 is 19 residues. Germline CDR1 reads LNHDA; CDR2 reads SQIVND (reference sequence). V trimming: 5 bases; J trimming: 8 bases; junction bases outside the gene matches: 23. The DNA of the CDR3 is TGTGCCAGTAGTCCCCGGGGCGGTGGGGCGGGAGGTCGGCGCGATGAGCAGTTCTTC. This gives the protein CASSPRGGGAGGRRDEQFF.

This clonotype was seen a single time. A read error may be the cause here, since a much bigger clone is one base away. The genes are TRBV6-1 and TRBJ2-3; D perhaps matches TRBD2 (5 bases). The V gene lost 5 bases and the J gene lost 6 bases, with 18 bases spanning the gap. The CDR3 spans 15 residues. The germline V gene encodes CDR1 MNHNS and CDR2 SASEGT. The CDR3 region is CASSPKTGRRDTQYF. The CDR3 DNA sequence: TGTGCCAGCAGTCCAAAGACGGGCAGGAGGGATACGCAGTATTTT.

This clonotype was recorded at least ten times. The rearrangement joins TRBV29-1 to TRBJ2-1; no definite D call. Germline V CDR1 and CDR2: SQVTM, ANQGSEA. Trimming took 3 bases from V and 2 from J, leaving 11 bases between them. The CDR3 consists of 14 residues. The DNA for the CDR3 is TGCAGCGTTGATGGTCAGGTCCCCTACAATGAGCAGTTCTTC. Its protein is CSVDGQVPYNEQFF.

This clonotype was detected ten times or more. This rearrangement joins TRBV27 to TRBJ2-7; 16 bases map to TRBD2. The CDR3 is 21 amino acids. V lost 3 bases and J lost 2; bases outside the gene matches: 16. CDR1 and CDR2 from the germline V gene are MNHEY and SMNVEV (reference sequence). Here the CDR3 reads CASSFSLPGLAGGGRTYEQYF. In nucleotides, the CDR3 is TGTGCCAGCAGTTTCTCCCTTCCGGGACTAGCGGGAGGGGGACGGACCTACGAGCAGTACTTC.